This T cell receptor (beta chain) appears in the sequencing data of a study of blood T cells in healthy people across ages. With a J-beta primer mix and a sample-barcoded 5' primer, a second PCR ran about 7 to 12 cycles. TCRdb reprocessed the 5' RACE reads via MiXCR and lists one record per CDR3 protein. The sample carries 550,000 to 600,000 distinct CDR3 sequences, around half recorded once. Extraction of total RNA produced a minimum of 5.5 micrograms from each sample. The V gene's germline CDR1 is MNHEY and CDR2 SVGEGT. Trimming removed 6 bases at V and 0 bases at J, with 11 bases between. The CDR3 sequence is 15 residues long. This clonotype was found a few times.

The sequence was obtained from an elderly man in good health. The chain has TRBV6-2 or TRBV6-3 and TRBJ2-2; D is perhaps TRBD1 (6 bases). The specimen sequenced was blood. The CDR3 loop reads CASSPGTTNTGELFF. The CDR3 DNA follows: TGTGCCAGCAGCCCCGGGACAACGAACACCGGGGAGCTGTTTTTT.